Listed here are 7 T cell receptor beta chains from one sample, sequenced in a study of cytomegalovirus exposure and HLA in healthy donors. PCR employed 60 Vbeta and 13 Jbeta primers. The data were produced by immunoSEQ multiplex PCR, yet TCRdb's version contains in-frame clones alone and is incomplete. The data contain 60,000 to 75,000 clones, around four fifths of them singletons. The source material was PBMCs. These receptors came from a woman in her 30s in good health and CMV-seropositive.

The chain uses TRBV7-8 and TRBJ2-7, with 10 bases identical to TRBD2. V lost 5 bases, J lost 2 bases, and 6 bases stayed unmatched. The CDR3 extends over 15 amino acids. The germline V gene has CDR1 SGHVS and CDR2 FQNEAQ. The chain's CDR3 is CASSPWTSGAYEQYF. CDR3 DNA sequence: TGTGCCAGCAGCCCCTGGACTAGCGGAGCCTACGAGCAGTACTTC.

This clone was counted only a few times. The chain carries TRBV27 and TRBJ2-7, with D possibly being TRBD1 (5 bases). Germline CDR1 is MNHEY and CDR2 is SMNVEV (reference sequence). V lost 5 bases, J lost 4 bases, and 12 bases lay in between. This CDR3 has 13 amino acids. The CDR3 loop is CASSEVRAYEQYF. The CDR3 DNA follows: TGTGCCAGCAGTGAGGTCAGGGCTTACGAGCAGTACTTC.

V usage is TRBV2 and J usage is TRBJ2-5; 7 bases map to TRBD2. The CDR3 consists of 13 residues. Unmatched junction bases numbered 11, after V lost 8 bases and J lost 8 bases. The V gene's germline CDR1 is SNHLY and CDR2 FYNNEI. CDR3: CASGRGSQNTQYF. The CDR3 bases are TGTGCCAGCGGTCGCGGGAGCCAGAATACCCAGTACTTC.

This clone was seen just once. This chain links TRBV5-1 with TRBJ2-7; D is unresolved. CDR3 size: 12 residues. Germline V CDR1 and CDR2: SGHRS, YFSETQ. The ends were cut back, 3 bases at V and 0 bases at J, with 4 bases in the middle. CDR3 sequence (DNA): TGCGCCAGCAGCTCGAGCTCCTACGAGCAGTACTTC. Amino acids: CASSSSSYEQYF.

The chain has TRBV10-3 and TRBJ1-1; 7 positions match TRBD1. With V trimmed by 8 bases and J by 4 bases, 4 bases remained unmatched. CDR3 length: 12 residues. Germline-derived CDR1 and CDR2 are ENHRY and SYGVKD. The CDR3 loop reads CAISQGVTEAFF. As DNA, the CDR3 is TGTGCCATCTCGCAGGGGGTCACTGAAGCTTTCTTT.

The chain couples TRBV7-9 to TRBJ2-1; 11 nucleotides match TRBD2. From germline, CDR1 is SEHNR and CDR2 FQNEAQ (reference sequence). This CDR3 is 16 amino acids long. V shed 3 bases, J shed 7 bases, and the junction held 8 bases outside the gene matches. CDR3 in DNA: TGTGCCAGCAGCTTTGGAGGGACTAGCGGAAGAAATGAGCAGTTCTTC. Translation gives CASSFGGTSGRNEQFF. Drawing the rest from reference TRBV7-9 and TRBJ2-1, the complete variable domain is DTGVSQNPRHKITKRGQNVTFRCDPISEHNRLYWYRQTLGQGPEFLTYFQNEAQLEKSRLLSDRFSAERPKGSFSTLEIQRTEQGDSAMYLCASSFGGTSGRNEQFFGPGTRLTVL.

With respect to this clone: This CDR3 is also generated by other DNA sequences in the sample. The chain has TRBV6-5 and TRBJ2-7; D might be TRBD1 (6 bases). The germline V gene encodes CDR1 MNHEY and CDR2 SVGAGI. The CDR3 covers 14 residues. The V end lost 0 bases, the J end lost 1 base, and 7 bases lay between the germline ends. The CDR3 loop is CASSYSDSSYEQYF. DNA for the CDR3: TGTGCCAGCAGTTACTCGGACAGTTCCTACGAGCAGTACTTC.